This entry lists 2 T cell receptor beta chains sequenced from one sample in a study of T cell repertoires in cytomegalovirus infection (dated by TCRdb to about 2019). The reads were generated on an Illumina HiSeq 1500. The public reads were reanalyzed by TCRdb: fastp trimming at Q25, MiXCR alignment, in-frame beta chains only. Each record represents a unique CDR3 protein, reported with the most common genes and DNA among its rows. The sample table records about 490,000 distinct CDR3 sequences; about 26% of these occur just once. Clones ranked in the top ten supply under 15% of the sample. The sample consisted of PBMCs. These receptors all stem from a human donor in good health (CMV status not recorded). Some clones in this sample may be carry-over from other donors' samples.

This clonotype came up a few times. V usage is TRBV7-8 and J usage is TRBJ1-5; possible D gene TRBD1, 6 bases. Germline V gives CDR1 SGHVS, CDR2 FQNEAQ. Trimming removed 1 base from V and 2 bases from J, with 12 bases in between. This CDR3 has 16 amino acids. The CDR3 protein is CASSLVGGAGNQPQHF. CDR3 bases: TGTGCCAGCAGCTTAGTTGGGGGGGCTGGCAATCAGCCCCAGCATTTT. Complete variable domain (other parts from reference TRBV7-8 and TRBJ1-5): GAGVSQSPRYKVAKRGQDVALRCDPISGHVSLFWYQQALGQGPEFLTYFQNEAQLDKSGLPSDRFFAERPEGSVSTLKIQRTQQEDSAVYLCASSLVGGAGNQPQHFGDGTRLSIL.

The chain carries TRBV5-6 and TRBJ1-1; D may be TRBD1 (6 bases). CDR1 is SGHDT and CDR2 is YYEEEE in the germline V gene. Trimming removed 1 base at V and 1 base at J, with 11 bases between. The CDR3 sequence is 15 residues long. In DNA, the CDR3 is TGTGCCAGCAGCTTGATGGGCAGGGGGAACACTGAAGCTTTCTTT. It codes for CASSLMGRGNTEAFF.